The 24 T cell receptor beta chains given below trace back to one sample, sequenced in a study of blood T cell repertoires in COVID-19. TCRdb's copy holds only in-frame clones and misses some; the assay was immunoSEQ multiplex PCR. This repertoire shows some 460,000 clones, about nine tenths found once; its top ten account for under 0.85%. Material: PBMCs or T cells enriched from blood (not recorded which). Receptors were obtained from a woman aged 18-30 years who had recovered from COVID-19.

The CDR3 DNA sequence: TGTGCCAGCAGCCTCCACAGGGGAACTGAAGCTTTCTTT. Encoded protein: CASSLHRGTEAFF. This chain uses TRBV12-3 or TRBV12-4 with TRBJ1-1, with 7 positions matching TRBD1. V lost 6 bases, J lost 5 bases, and 6 bases stayed unmatched. The CDR3 contains 13 residues.

J is TRBJ1-2 and V is TRBV7-9; D uncertain. V was clipped by 5 bases and J by 4 bases, with 11 bases between them. Germline CDR1 is SEHNR and CDR2 is FQNEAQ (reference sequence). This CDR3 is 13 amino acids long. The CDR3 loop is CASSPTTRYGYTF. For the CDR3, the DNA is TGTGCCAGCAGCCCCACAACCCGCTATGGCTACACCTTC.

This chain joins TRBV7-9 and TRBJ2-2; tentative D call: TRBD1 (5 bases). Trimming took 1 base from V and 3 from J, leaving 15 bases between them. CDR1 is SEHNR and CDR2 is FQNEAQ in the germline V gene (reference sequence). The CDR3 sequence is 17 residues long. CDR3 coding DNA: TGTGCCAGCAGCTTAGAGGGGCGAGCCTTATACACCGGGGAGCTGTTTTTT. Translating gives CASSLEGRALYTGELFF.

The J gene is TRBJ1-2, the V gene TRBV6-1; 7 bases are shared with TRBD1. The V gene end was trimmed by 3 bases and the J gene end by 0 bases; junction bases not matched to a gene: 4. Germline loops: CDR1 MNHNS, CDR2 SASEGT. This CDR3 comprises 15 residues. The CDR3 DNA reads as TGTGCCAGCAGTGAGGGACAGTTAGCTAACTATGGCTACACCTTC. Protein: CASSEGQLANYGYTF.

V gene TRBV19 combines with J gene TRBJ2-1; 8 bases are shared with TRBD1. Germline values: CDR1 LNHDA, CDR2 SQIVND (reference sequence). V dropped 5 bases and J dropped 7; count of bases not matched to a gene: 10. There are 15 residues in the CDR3. The CDR3 reads CASSLGQGMDNEQFF. CDR3 nucleotide sequence: TGTGCCAGTAGTCTTGGACAGGGAATGGATAATGAGCAGTTCTTC.

This clone was counted once. This sequence joins TRBV5-1 and TRBJ1-2; the D is unclear. The CDR3 has 13 residues. CDR1 SGHRS and CDR2 YFSETQ come from the germline V gene. Trimming took off 0 bases at V and 6 bases at J, with 9 bases between the two ends. The CDR3: CASSLGVINGYTF. The CDR3 DNA sequence: TGCGCCAGCAGCTTGGGAGTGATTAATGGCTACACCTTC. Using reference TRBV5-1 and TRBJ1-2 for the parts outside the CDR3, the full variable domain is KAGVTQTPRYLIKTRGQQVTLSCSPISGHRSVSWYQQTPGQGLQFLFEYFSETQRNKGNFPGRFSGRQFSNSRSEMNVSTLELGDSALYLCASSLGVINGYTFGSGTRLTVV.

The chain joins TRBV24-1 to TRBJ2-7, with 7 bases lining up with TRBD1. In germline, CDR1 is KGHDR, CDR2 SFDVKD. CDR3 length: 12 residues. The V gene end was trimmed by 11 bases and the J gene end by 5 bases; junction bases not matched to a gene: 8. The CDR3 loop reads CAIRQGFHEQYF. CDR3 sequence (DNA): TGTGCCATCAGACAGGGTTTTCACGAGCAGTACTTC.

This rearrangement joins TRBV7-9 to TRBJ2-7, with a weak D call TRBD2 (6 bases). V shed 1 base and J shed 4 bases, with 11 bases lying between them. The CDR3 has 14 residues. Germline CDR1 and CDR2: SEHNR and FQNEAQ (reference sequence). The CDR3 sequence is CASSLGGVKYEQYF. Written as DNA, the CDR3 is TGTGCCAGCAGCTTAGGCGGGGTGAAGTACGAGCAGTACTTC. The whole variable domain, remainder taken from reference TRBV7-9 and TRBJ2-7, is DTGVSQNPRHKITKRGQNVTFRCDPISEHNRLYWYRQTLGQGPEFLTYFQNEAQLEKSRLLSDRFSAERPKGSFSTLEIQRTEQGDSAMYLCASSLGGVKYEQYFGPGTRLTVT.

This chain uses TRBV23-1 with TRBJ1-1; 8 nucleotides line up with TRBD1. TRBV23-1 qualifies as an ORF whose function is uncertain. The CDR3 contains 16 residues. The ends lost 4 bases at V and 3 bases at J; junction bases unmatched: 10. Written as DNA, the CDR3 is TGCGCCAGCAGTCGAACGACAGGGGTGGGATACACTGAAGCTTTCTTT. Translating it yields CASSRTTGVGYTEAFF.

The chain recombines TRBV11-2 with TRBJ1-6, with a weak D call TRBD1 (6 bases). Trimming stripped 4 bases from V and 10 bases from J, with 17 bases between. The CDR3 runs to 15 residues. Germline V gene lookup returns CDR1 SGHAT and CDR2 FQNNGV. The chain's CDR3 is CASSSPALRGSPLHF. CDR3 nucleotides: TGTGCCAGCAGCTCCCCGGCCCTAAGGGGGTCACCCCTCCACTTT. The full variable domain, rest sourced from reference TRBV11-2 and TRBJ1-6, is EAGVAQSPRYKIIEKRQSVAFWCNPISGHATLYWYQQILGQGPKLLIQFQNNGVVDDSQLPKDRFSAERLKGVDSTLKIQPAKLEDSAVYLCASSSPALRGSPLHFGNGTRLTVT.

A single count supports this clone. The CDR3 here is CARRQGGGYGYTF. The CDR3 nucleotides read TGTGCCCGACGACAGGGAGGTGGCTATGGCTACACCTTC. The chain employs TRBV30 and TRBJ1-2; the match to TRBD1 covers 7 bases. CDR1 is GTSNPN, CDR2 SVGIG, per germline (reference sequence). V dropped 8 bases and J dropped 4; count of bases not matched to a gene: 10. The CDR3 sequence is 13 residues long.

The gene calls are TRBV18 and TRBJ1-2; TRBD1 agrees at 7 bases. Trimming at V came to 4 bases and at J to 7 bases, leaving 3 bases not matched to a gene. Germline-derived CDR1 and CDR2 are KGHSH and LQKENI. The CDR3 has 12 amino acids. CDR3 coding DNA: TGTGCCAGCTCACAGGACAGGTTTGGCTACACCTTC. As protein: CASSQDRFGYTF.

V gene TRBV18 combines with J gene TRBJ1-3; D unclear. Germline V CDR1 and CDR2: KGHSH, LQKENI. The CDR3 extends over 15 amino acids. The V end was cut by 6 bases, the J end by 3 bases, with 15 bases between. CDR3 loop: CASSGYSGSGNTIYF. The CDR3, as DNA: TGTGCCAGCTCTGGGTACTCGGGGAGTGGAAACACCATATATTTT.

Only one count was recorded for this clone. This chain links TRBV30 with TRBJ1-3, with a tentative D call TRBD1 (5 bases). The germline CDR1 and CDR2 sequences are GTSNPN and SVGIG (reference sequence). CDR3 size: 14 residues. Trimming took 1 base from V and 4 from J, leaving 11 bases between them. CDR3 DNA sequence: TGTGCCTGGAGTGCCGGAGGGGACGGAAACACCATATATTTT. Protein product: CAWSAGGDGNTIYF. The whole variable domain, remainder taken from reference TRBV30 and TRBJ1-3, is SQTIHQWPATLVQPVGSPLSLECTVEGTSNPNLYWYRQAAGRGLQLLFYSVGIGQISSEVPQNLSASRPQDRQFILSSKKLLLSDSGFYLCAWSAGGDGNTIYFGEGSWLTVV.

The genes are TRBV30 and TRBJ1-1; D may be TRBD1 (5 bases). Germline loops: CDR1 GTSNPN, CDR2 SVGIG (reference sequence). The V end was cut by 4 bases, the J end by 3 bases, with 12 bases between. This CDR3 region has 13 residues. The CDR3 DNA follows: TGTGCCTGGACCCCGAGACAGCACACTGAAGCTTTCTTT. It is translated as CAWTPRQHTEAFF.

The chain is built from TRBV24-1 and TRBJ2-1; D remains ambiguous. The germline V and J ends were trimmed by 9 bases and 7 bases, with 12 bases remaining between them. The germline V gene encodes CDR1 KGHDR and CDR2 SFDVKD. CDR3 length: 12 amino acids. The CDR3 DNA sequence: TGTGCCACCGATAATAGGCGGAATGAGCAGTTCTTC. The encoded protein is CATDNRRNEQFF.

The gene calls are TRBV9 and TRBJ2-5; weak D call: TRBD2 (6 bases). The CDR3 totals 16 residues. CDR1 and CDR2 (germline): SGDLS, YYNGEE. Between the trimmed V and J ends, which lost 4 bases and 5 bases, there was a span of 21 bases. CDR3 residues: CASSYSAGNEMETQYF. The CDR3 DNA is TGTGCCAGCAGCTACTCGGCGGGGAATGAGATGGAGACCCAGTACTTC.

This rearrangement joins TRBV7-3 to TRBJ2-3, with TRBD2 matching 8 bases. The CDR3 is made up of 16 amino acids. The germline CDR1 and CDR2 sequences are SGHTA and FQGTGA. V was clipped by 2 bases and J by 2 bases; unmatched bases: 6. In DNA, the CDR3 is TGTGCCAGCAGCTTATCCAGCGGGGGTTTCACAGATACGCAGTATTTT. Translating it yields CASSLSSGGFTDTQYF.

This chain links TRBV3-1 (or the pseudogene TRBV3-2) with TRBJ2-2; D may be TRBD1 (5 bases). Germline V gene data show CDR1 as LGHDT and CDR2 as YNNKEL (reference sequence). The V and J ends lost 0 bases and 4 bases respectively, with 9 bases between them. The CDR3 has 15 residues. CDR3 loop: CASSQDQGSTGELFF. The CDR3 nucleotides read TGTGCCAGCAGCCAAGATCAGGGAAGCACCGGGGAGCTGTTTTTT.

The V call is TRBV19, the J call TRBJ1-2; D ambiguous. V was clipped by 5 bases and J by 1 base, with 8 bases between them. The CDR3 totals 13 residues. Per the germline V gene, CDR1 is LNHDA and CDR2 is SQIVND (reference sequence). The CDR3, as DNA: TGTGCCAGTAGTCCCGAGGTTAACTATGGCTACACCTTC. Protein: CASSPEVNYGYTF.

This sequence joins TRBV6-5 and TRBJ2-2; weak D call: TRBD2 (6 bases). Deletions cut 5 bases from V and 5 bases from J, with 15 bases between. CDR3 size: 15 residues. Germline V gene sequence: CDR1 MNHEY, CDR2 SVGAGI. CDR3 coding DNA: TGTGCCAGCAGTATAGGCGGGGAGGTGACCGGGGAGCTGTTTTTT. Translated, it gives CASSIGGEVTGELFF.

V gene TRBV5-6 combines with J gene TRBJ2-5; weak D call: TRBD2 (6 bases). Trimming cost V 0 bases and J 4 bases, with 13 bases left between them. Germline values: CDR1 SGHDT, CDR2 YYEEEE. The CDR3 is 15 amino acids. The CDR3 coding sequence is TGTGCCAGCAGCTTGGTTAGGGGTAGCGGAGAGACCCAGTACTTC. It is translated as CASSLVRGSGETQYF.

This rearrangement joins TRBV19 to TRBJ2-3; D gene unclear. The CDR3 extends over 11 amino acids. The germline CDR1 and CDR2 sequences are LNHDA and SQIVND (reference sequence). Trimming took off 7 bases at V and 5 bases at J, with 7 bases between the two ends. Written as DNA, the CDR3 is TGTGCCAGTACCTTCTTAGATACGCAGTATTTT. It translates to CASTFLDTQYF.

This chain connects TRBV28 to TRBJ1-2; D is ambiguous. Germline assignment: CDR1 MDHEN and CDR2 SYDVKM. This CDR3 is built from 15 residues. V lost 2 bases and J 4 bases, leaving 14 bases between the germline ends. This CDR3 is CASSLRTALFYGYTF. CDR3 coding DNA: TGTGCCAGCAGTTTAAGAACAGCCTTATTCTATGGCTACACCTTC.